This T cell receptor beta chain was retrieved from a study of cytomegalovirus exposure and HLA in healthy donors. Germline V gene lookup returns CDR1 SGHTA and CDR2 FQGTGA. This CDR3 is built from 15 residues. Trimming took 6 bases from V and 7 from J; bases not matched to a gene: 7. Concerning this clone: As yet, its antigen is unknown.

General observations from the study: It was reported in a later analysis that an Asian-associated ancestry cluster showed fewer N-insertions than the approximately 670-donor mean.

The PCR was carried out with 60 Vbeta primers and 13 Jbeta primers. Profiling relied on immunoSEQ multiplex PCR, and the TCRdb table lists in-frame clones only, not all of them. The sample lists some 76,000 clones, about 78% occurring once. The chain combines TRBV7-3 with TRBJ2-7; 15 bases line up with TRBD2. This clonotype was sampled from a woman aged 40 to 50 in good health and CMV-seropositive. The material sequenced was PBMCs. CDR3 sequence: CASSKGLAGGGEQYF. CDR3 coding DNA: TGTGCCAGCAGTAAGGGACTAGCGGGGGGTGGTGAGCAGTACTTC.